This TCR beta chain was obtained from a study of CD8 T cells in ankylosing spondylitis (dated by TCRdb to 2015 to 2018). As for the study more broadly: The study set out to find disease-linked TCR variants by profiling T cell receptor beta repertoires in ankylosing spondylitis patients and healthy donors. The full study cohort comprised 25 ankylosing spondylitis patients and some 100 healthy donors. Peripheral blood samples were taken, and synovial fluid was additionally collected from ankylosing spondylitis patients. Paper-wide results and their limitations: The disease-linked clones showed a CD8+ phenotype and occurred at relatively low frequencies in peripheral blood. Some TCR beta motif variants had previously been reported in synovial fluid and blood of reactive arthritis patients, which suggested common disease-initiation mechanisms. A TCR beta motif made up of eight highly homologous amino acid variants appeared to be characteristic of blood from ankylosing spondylitis patients. According to the report, matched synovial fluid samples from ankylosing spondylitis patients were significantly enriched for the disease-linked clones.

Based on the germline V gene (reference sequence), the CDR1 and CDR2 sequences are DFQATT and SNEGSKA. The CDR3 goes from the cysteine to the phenylalanine over 10 residues. Of the read, only the CDR3 DNA is kept; its 30 bases are in frame from base 1. At the junction V is shortened by 3 bases and J by 11 bases, with 9 bases in between. The instrument was an Illumina HiSeq 2500. Quantitative 5'-RACE with molecular barcodes was used to prepare TCR beta libraries. The authors processed their data as follows. Disease-linked TCR variants were identified with a new computational method built on a probabilistic model of VDJ rearrangement. TCRdb trimmed the raw reads at Q25, called clones with MiXCR and kept productive beta chains. Every CDR3 protein is listed once, alongside the most common genes and DNA of its rows. TCRdb assigned the V and J calls; the authors' analysis was not used. For this sample the table gives some 180,000 distinct CDR3 sequences, of which 15% to 20% were detected only once. 4.3% of the sample belongs to the ten largest clones.

This clonotype was recorded at least ten times. No antigen is known for it. No base quality information exists; no much larger clone differs at one position. Sequencing was done on a sample of blood, either unsorted or a sorted T cell fraction (not recorded which). Recombination linked TRBV20-1 to TRBJ2-3; possibly the D gene is TRBD2, per 5 matching bases. The clonotype originates from a male donor aged 5 to 30 with ankylosing spondylitis or in good health (not recorded which). Donor details come from another sample of the same person, matched by shared clones. At the DNA level, the sequence is TGCAGTGCTAGTAAGGCGGGGCAGTATTTT. Its protein reads: CSASKAGQYF.